A selection of T cell receptor beta chains follows, all from one sample in a study of blood T cell repertoires in COVID-19. Some clones are missing from TCRdb's copy, which holds only in-frame ones; the method was immunoSEQ multiplex PCR. The table has about 170,000 clones, over 90% seen once. Input material: peripheral blood. These receptors came from a man in his fifties or sixties with acute or convalescent COVID-19. The CDR3 runs from the conserved cysteine through the conserved F or W. Each record gives: clone size, V gene, D gene, J gene, CDR3 DNA, CDR3 protein. The D gene is left open where the match is weak. Part of the rows lack a size; the others show once, few, many or a class for expanded clones.

clone_size: .; v_call: TRBV15; d_call: .; j_call: TRBJ2-6; cdr3_nt: TGTGCCACCAGCAGAGGGCGGAGTTCCTCTGGGGCCAACGTCCTGACTTTC; cdr3_aa: CATSRGRSSSGANVLTF
clone_size: .; v_call: TRBV5-1; d_call: .; j_call: TRBJ2-1; cdr3_nt: TGCGCCAGCAGCCTCGGGACATACGACAATGAGCAGTTCTTC; cdr3_aa: CASSLGTYDNEQFF
clone_size: .; v_call: TRBV5-1; d_call: TRBD1; j_call: TRBJ2-3; cdr3_nt: TGCGCCAGCAGCTCCCGACAGGGACCCGATACGCAGTATTTT; cdr3_aa: CASSSRQGPDTQYF
clone_size: .; v_call: TRBV5-1; d_call: .; j_call: TRBJ2-3; cdr3_nt: TGCGCCAGCAGCACCCAGGGTCCTAGCACAGATACGCAGTATTTT; cdr3_aa: CASSTQGPSTDTQYF
clone_size: .; v_call: TRBV7-9; d_call: .; j_call: TRBJ1-2; cdr3_nt: TGTGCCAGCAGTCGGGACACGCTGGGTGGCTACACCTTC; cdr3_aa: CASSRDTLGGYTF
clone_size: .; v_call: TRBV6-5; d_call: TRBD2; j_call: TRBJ2-3; cdr3_nt: TGTGCCAGCAGTTCCCCCCTAGCGGGGGCAGATACGCAGTATTTT; cdr3_aa: CASSSPLAGADTQYF
clone_size: .; v_call: TRBV27; d_call: TRBD2; j_call: TRBJ2-7; cdr3_nt: TGTGCCAGCAGTTTATCGGGTCTGACTAGCGGGAGCTCCTACGAGCAGTACTTC; cdr3_aa: CASSLSGLTSGSSYEQYF
clone_size: .; v_call: TRBV6-5; d_call: .; j_call: TRBJ1-1; cdr3_nt: TGTGCCAGCAGTTACTCAGGGCGGGCTGAAGCTTTCTTT; cdr3_aa: CASSYSGRAEAFF
clone_size: .; v_call: TRBV28; d_call: TRBD1; j_call: TRBJ2-5; cdr3_nt: TGTGCCAGCAGAAGACAGGGCGAAGAGACCCAGTACTTC; cdr3_aa: CASRRQGEETQYF
clone_size: .; v_call: TRBV3-1/TRBV3-2; d_call: TRBD1; j_call: TRBJ2-5; cdr3_nt: TGTGCCAGCAGCCCCCAAGGGGGGACAGGGGGAGAGACCCAGTACTTC; cdr3_aa: CASSPQGGTGGETQYF
clone_size: .; v_call: TRBV9; d_call: .; j_call: TRBJ1-2; cdr3_nt: TGTGCCAGCAGCGTAGGTGGCGGATTCTATGGCTACACCTTC; cdr3_aa: CASSVGGGFYGYTF
clone_size: .; v_call: TRBV19; d_call: .; j_call: TRBJ2-6; cdr3_nt: TGTGCCAGTGCGGGCAAGGACGGGCTCTCTGGGGCCAACGTCCTGACTTTC; cdr3_aa: CASAGKDGLSGANVLTF
clone_size: .; v_call: TRBV3-1/TRBV3-2; d_call: TRBD1; j_call: TRBJ1-1; cdr3_nt: TGTGCCAGCAGCCCTGGACAGGAGGCGAACACTGAAGCTTTCTTT; cdr3_aa: CASSPGQEANTEAFF
clone_size: once; v_call: TRBV7-2; d_call: .; j_call: TRBJ1-5; cdr3_nt: TGTGCCAGCAGCTTAATCAGTATTTGGCAGCCCCAGCATTTT; cdr3_aa: CASSLISIWQPQHF
clone_size: .; v_call: TRBV7-4; d_call: TRBD1; j_call: TRBJ1-4; cdr3_nt: TGTGCCAGCAGCTTAGGGGACAGGGGGCAATATAATGAAAAACTGTTTTTT; cdr3_aa: CASSLGDRGQYNEKLFF
clone_size: .; v_call: TRBV9; d_call: TRBD2; j_call: TRBJ2-3; cdr3_nt: TGTGCCAGCAGTTACGGACTAGCGGTTATCACAGATACGCAGTATTTT; cdr3_aa: CASSYGLAVITDTQYF
clone_size: .; v_call: TRBV29-1; d_call: .; j_call: TRBJ1-1; cdr3_nt: TGCAGCGTTGCCGGGAGGGGGGGTTATAACACTGAAGCTTTCTTT; cdr3_aa: CSVAGRGGYNTEAFF
clone_size: .; v_call: TRBV19; d_call: TRBD2; j_call: TRBJ2-6; cdr3_nt: TGTGCCAGTAGTAGAACCGGGACTAGCGGGATCTCTGGGGCCAACGTCCTGACTTTC; cdr3_aa: CASSRTGTSGISGANVLTF
clone_size: .; v_call: TRBV7-8; d_call: .; j_call: TRBJ2-1; cdr3_nt: TGTGCCAGCAGCCCCGCGCGGATCCGTGGTGAGCAGTTCTTC; cdr3_aa: CASSPARIRGEQFF
clone_size: .; v_call: TRBV7-9; d_call: .; j_call: TRBJ1-2; cdr3_nt: TGTGCCAGCAGCCAATATACATCCTATGGCTACACCTTC; cdr3_aa: CASSQYTSYGYTF
clone_size: .; v_call: TRBV7-9; d_call: TRBD1; j_call: TRBJ2-1; cdr3_nt: TGTGCCAGCAGCCGACAGGGGGGGATGAATGAGCAGTTCTTC; cdr3_aa: CASSRQGGMNEQFF
clone_size: once; v_call: TRBV7-9; d_call: TRBD1; j_call: TRBJ2-1; cdr3_nt: TGTGCCAGCAGCTCTCAGACGGGACAGCCCACCTACAATGAGCAGTTCTTC; cdr3_aa: CASSSQTGQPTYNEQFF
clone_size: once; v_call: TRBV7-2; d_call: TRBD1; j_call: TRBJ1-6; cdr3_nt: TGTGCCAGCAGCTACAGGGGGCTAGGTTCACCCCTCCACTTT; cdr3_aa: CASSYRGLGSPLHF
clone_size: .; v_call: TRBV6-5; d_call: TRBD1; j_call: TRBJ1-5; cdr3_nt: TGTGCCAGCAGAGAGGGACAGGGTAATCAGCCCCAGCATTTT; cdr3_aa: CASREGQGNQPQHF
clone_size: .; v_call: TRBV3-1/TRBV3-2; d_call: .; j_call: TRBJ2-1; cdr3_nt: TGTGCCAGCAGCCAAGGGGCGATCCTTCTGAATGAGCAGTTCTTC; cdr3_aa: CASSQGAILLNEQFF
clone_size: .; v_call: TRBV9; d_call: TRBD2; j_call: TRBJ2-1; cdr3_nt: TGTGCCAGCAGCGTAAGGAGGACTAGTCTTGTACACAATGAGCAGTTCTTC; cdr3_aa: CASSVRRTSLVHNEQFF
clone_size: .; v_call: TRBV18; d_call: .; j_call: TRBJ2-1; cdr3_nt: TGTGCCAGCTCACCGAGCGTCAGCGGCTCCTACAATGAGCAGTTCTTC; cdr3_aa: CASSPSVSGSYNEQFF
clone_size: .; v_call: TRBV7-2; d_call: TRBD2; j_call: TRBJ2-1; cdr3_nt: TGTGCCAGCGATGGAGTAGCGGGAGCCTATGAGCAGTTCTTC; cdr3_aa: CASDGVAGAYEQFF
clone_size: .; v_call: TRBV27; d_call: TRBD2; j_call: TRBJ2-1; cdr3_nt: TGTGCCAGCAGTGCAGAACCGGGACTACCATCCAATGAGCAGTTCTTC; cdr3_aa: CASSAEPGLPSNEQFF
clone_size: .; v_call: TRBV7-9; d_call: TRBD1; j_call: TRBJ2-5; cdr3_nt: TGTGCCTGGGACAGCCAAGAGACCCAGTACTTC; cdr3_aa: CAWDSQETQYF
clone_size: .; v_call: TRBV18; d_call: .; j_call: TRBJ2-5; cdr3_nt: TGTGCCTCAACTTCTAGCGAGAGGGAGACCCAGTACTTC; cdr3_aa: CASTSSERETQYF
clone_size: .; v_call: TRBV28; d_call: .; j_call: TRBJ2-3; cdr3_nt: TGTGCCAGCAGTTTAGGATTAGCGGTCCTGAGCACAGATACGCAGTATTTT; cdr3_aa: CASSLGLAVLSTDTQYF
clone_size: .; v_call: TRBV5-1; d_call: .; j_call: TRBJ1-4; cdr3_nt: TGCGCCAGCAGCTTGGTAGGGGCAGGTGAAAAACTGTTTTTT; cdr3_aa: CASSLVGAGEKLFF
clone_size: .; v_call: TRBV9; d_call: TRBD2; j_call: TRBJ2-2; cdr3_nt: TGTGCCAGCAGCGTCCGAGGACTAGCTGCCGGGGAGCTGTTTTTT; cdr3_aa: CASSVRGLAAGELFF
clone_size: few; v_call: TRBV19; d_call: TRBD1; j_call: TRBJ1-5; cdr3_nt: TGTGCCAGTAGTAGTATGGCAGGGGGCAAACAGCCCCAGCATTTT; cdr3_aa: CASSSMAGGKQPQHF
clone_size: .; v_call: TRBV5-1; d_call: TRBD1; j_call: TRBJ1-1; cdr3_nt: TGCGCCAGCAGATCACAGGGGACGAACACTGAAGCTTTCTTT; cdr3_aa: CASRSQGTNTEAFF
clone_size: .; v_call: TRBV5-1; d_call: TRBD1; j_call: TRBJ1-4; cdr3_nt: TGCGCCAGCAGCATGACAGGGGGTATCGGTTTTACTAATGAAAAACTGTTTTTT; cdr3_aa: CASSMTGGIGFTNEKLFF
clone_size: .; v_call: TRBV6-5; d_call: .; j_call: TRBJ2-1; cdr3_nt: TGTGCCAGCAAGGGGGGGAAGATGACCTACAATGAGCAGTTCTTC; cdr3_aa: CASKGGKMTYNEQFF
clone_size: once; v_call: TRBV9; d_call: TRBD2; j_call: TRBJ2-4; cdr3_nt: TGTGCCAGCAGCGCTTTAGCGGGAGGAAACATTCAGTACTTC; cdr3_aa: CASSALAGGNIQYF
clone_size: .; v_call: TRBV28; d_call: TRBD2; j_call: TRBJ2-2; cdr3_nt: TGTGCCAGCACCAATAGCGGGAGGTACACCGGGGAGCTGTTTTTT; cdr3_aa: CASTNSGRYTGELFF
clone_size: .; v_call: TRBV30; d_call: .; j_call: TRBJ1-2; cdr3_nt: TGTGCCTGGAGTCGGTATCTGGGTGGCAGGGCAGGATCTGGCTACACCTTC; cdr3_aa: CAWSRYLGGRAGSGYTF
clone_size: few; v_call: TRBV6-5; d_call: TRBD1; j_call: TRBJ1-1; cdr3_nt: TGTGCCAGCAGGAAGGACAGGCAGATGAACACTGAAGCTTTCTTT; cdr3_aa: CASRKDRQMNTEAFF
clone_size: .; v_call: TRBV6-5; d_call: .; j_call: TRBJ1-2; cdr3_nt: TGTGCCAGCAGTTACTCAGGGGGTTTGAACTATGGCTACACCTTC; cdr3_aa: CASSYSGGLNYGYTF
clone_size: .; v_call: TRBV11-2; d_call: TRBD1; j_call: TRBJ1-2; cdr3_nt: TGTGCCAGCAGAAGAACAGGGGACTATGGCTACACCTTC; cdr3_aa: CASRRTGDYGYTF
clone_size: .; v_call: TRBV23-1; d_call: .; j_call: TRBJ2-3; cdr3_nt: TGCGCAGGCCGGTGGCTAGCCACAGATACGCAGTATTTT; cdr3_aa: CAGRWLATDTQYF
clone_size: .; v_call: TRBV9; d_call: .; j_call: TRBJ1-3; cdr3_nt: TGTGCCAGCAGCGTAGAAAGAGGTTCTGGAAACACCATATATTTT; cdr3_aa: CASSVERGSGNTIYF
clone_size: many; v_call: TRBV28; d_call: .; j_call: TRBJ1-1; cdr3_nt: TGTGCCAGCAGTCCACCAGTGGGGAGTGCGGCTTTCTTT; cdr3_aa: CASSPPVGSAAFF
clone_size: .; v_call: TRBV7-8; d_call: TRBD1; j_call: TRBJ2-3; cdr3_nt: TGTGCCAGCACCATCGGGGACAGTTGGGGGGATACGCAGTATTTT; cdr3_aa: CASTIGDSWGDTQYF
clone_size: .; v_call: TRBV18; d_call: TRBD1; j_call: TRBJ2-1; cdr3_nt: TGTGCCAGCTCACCATGGCAGGGGGTGGACAATGAGCAGTTCTTC; cdr3_aa: CASSPWQGVDNEQFF
clone_size: .; v_call: TRBV19; d_call: .; j_call: TRBJ1-2; cdr3_nt: TGTGCCAGTAGTATAGAGCGGGGATCGGCATATGGCTACACCTTC; cdr3_aa: CASSIERGSAYGYTF
clone_size: .; v_call: TRBV4-3; d_call: TRBD1; j_call: TRBJ1-6; cdr3_nt: TGCGCCAGCAGCCAAGCAGGGGGATCACCCCTCCACTTT; cdr3_aa: CASSQAGGSPLHF
clone_size: .; v_call: TRBV9; d_call: .; j_call: TRBJ2-2; cdr3_nt: TGTGCCAGCAGCGTAGTCCTTAACACCGGGGAGCTGTTTTTT; cdr3_aa: CASSVVLNTGELFF